This paragraph covers one T cell receptor beta chain sequence. What it recognizes is unknown. Clones were read by immunoSEQ multiplex PCR, and TCRdb kept only the in-frame ones, dropping some. Among more than 300,000 clones listed, 86% were seen once. This entry comes from a study of cytomegalovirus exposure and HLA in healthy donors. Whole-study findings and limits: The authors enumerated some 160 TCR beta chains as linked to cytomegalovirus. A classifier reportedly called cytomegalovirus status with high sensitivity and specificity. The authors confirmed in vitro that three CMV-associated chains were specific for CMV antigens.

Germline CDR1 is SGHTA and CDR2 is FQGNSA. V lost 0 bases, J lost 4 bases, and 4 bases stayed unmatched. The CDR3 has 17 amino acids. This rearrangement joins TRBV7-2 to TRBJ2-7; 15 bases are a match to TRBD2. The clonotype comes from a woman younger than 30 in good health and CMV-seronegative. The sample was PBMCs. CDR3 region: CASSLAPGLAGGYEQYF. CDR3 sequence (DNA): TGTGCCAGCAGCTTAGCGCCGGGACTAGCGGGAGGTTACGAGCAGTACTTC. Supplemented by reference TRBV7-2 and TRBJ2-7, the full variable domain reads GAGVSQSPSNKVTEKGKDVELRCDPISGHTALYWYRQSLGQGLEFLIYFQGNSAPDKSGLPSDRFSAERTGGSVSTLTIQRTQQEDSAVYLCASSLAPGLAGGYEQYFGPGTRLTVT.